This T cell receptor (beta chain) comes out of a study of CD8 T cells in ankylosing spondylitis. Concerning this clonotype itself: Its cognate antigen is unknown. At one boundary the junction diverges from the germline segment, which might be a read error.

This CDR3 region has 14 residues. CDR1 is DFQATT and CDR2 is SNEGSKA in the germline V gene (reference sequence). From the 5' RACE reads, TCRdb called clonotypes with MiXCR, one entry per CDR3 protein. The sample carries about 340,000 distinct CDR3 sequences, under 15% recorded once. Study observations and caveats: Clones that were linked to disease were CD8+ and were relatively rare in peripheral blood.

This clonotype originated in a male donor with ankylosing spondylitis or in good health (not recorded which). The sequencing sample was made of blood, either unsorted or a sorted T cell fraction (not recorded which). The J gene is TRBJ2-1, the V gene TRBV20-1, with 8 bases matching TRBD1. The CDR3 DNA sequence: TGCAGTGCTGGAGACAGGGGAGCCTACAATGAGCAGTTCTTC. As protein: CSAGDRGAYNEQFF.